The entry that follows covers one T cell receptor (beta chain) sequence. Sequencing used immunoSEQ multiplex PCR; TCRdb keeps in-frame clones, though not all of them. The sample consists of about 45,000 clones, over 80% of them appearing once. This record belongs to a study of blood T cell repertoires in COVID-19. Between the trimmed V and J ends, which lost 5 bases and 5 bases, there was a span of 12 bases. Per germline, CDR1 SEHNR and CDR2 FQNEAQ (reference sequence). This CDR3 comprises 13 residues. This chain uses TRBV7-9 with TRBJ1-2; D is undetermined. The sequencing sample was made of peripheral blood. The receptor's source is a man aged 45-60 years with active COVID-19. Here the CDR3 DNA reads TGTGCCAGCAGCCTCCTCGGGGTATATGGCTACACCTTC. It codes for CASSLLGVYGYTF.